One sample yielded the 30 T cell receptor beta chains listed below, sequenced in a study of liver allograft versus peripheral blood T cells. Looking at the study overall: Recipients' peripheral blood T cell receptor repertoires were compared with those in transplanted livers.

TCRdb reprocessed the reads via MiXCR and lists one record per CDR3 protein. This sample has thousands of distinct CDR3 sequences, with 15% to 20% found just once. These receptors originate from a human patient who had a liver transplant. Some T cells may possibly be graft donor cells.

In its sample, this clonotype was seen many times. CDR3 loop: CASSLGERATNEKLFF. The CDR3 DNA reads as TGTGCCAGCAGCCTGGGGGAGAGGGCAACTAATGAAAAACTGTTTTTT. The chain couples TRBV6-6 to TRBJ1-4; possibly TRBD1 for D (5 bases). V was clipped by 6 bases and J by 0 bases, with 14 bases between them. Germline V gives CDR1 MNHNY, CDR2 SVGAGI (reference sequence). This CDR3 comprises 16 residues.

This clonotype was recorded many times. The chain recombines TRBV6-1 with TRBJ2-4; D unresolved. This CDR3 contains 13 residues. Germline V lookup: CDR1 MNHNS, CDR2 SASEGT. Trimming took off 2 bases at V and 7 bases at J, with 9 bases between the two ends. In DNA, the CDR3 is TGTGCCAGCAGTGAACAAGAGGTGAACATTCAGTACTTC. This sequence encodes CASSEQEVNIQYF.

This clonotype was seen many times. The chain recombines TRBV7-9 with TRBJ1-3, with 7 bases fitting TRBD1. V gave up 4 bases and J gave up 8 bases; unmatched junction bases: 11. This CDR3 region has 15 residues. CDR1 and CDR2 from the germline V gene are SEHNR and FQNEAQ (reference sequence). The CDR3, as DNA: TGTGCCAGCAGCTACACCGGGACAGATCTAGACACCATATATTTT. As protein: CASSYTGTDLDTIYF.

On this clonotype itself: A far larger clone is just one base off, so this is likely a read error. The chain has TRBV6-9 and TRBJ1-1; 9 nucleotides line up with TRBD1. The ends lost 10 bases at V and 3 bases at J; junction bases unmatched: 9. The CDR3 sequence is 14 residues long. Germline V CDR1 and CDR2: MNHGY, SVAAGI. CDR3 region: CATRTGERYTEAFF. For the CDR3, the DNA is TGTGCCACTCGGACAGGGGAGAGGTACACTGAAGCTTTCTTT.

This clonotype was recorded at least ten times. This chain uses TRBV13 with TRBJ2-7, with 14 nucleotides matching TRBD2. The CDR3 sequence is 18 residues long. The V gene's germline CDR1 is PRHDT and CDR2 FYEKMQ (reference sequence). V shed 5 bases and J 4 bases; nucleotides not matched to a gene: 13. CDR3 in amino acids: CASSPSPGTSGRKYEQYF. The CDR3 bases are TGTGCCAGCAGCCCTAGCCCCGGGACTAGCGGGAGAAAGTACGAGCAGTACTTC.

The chain employs TRBV9 and TRBJ2-7; 12 nucleotides agree with TRBD2. Germline CDR1 and CDR2: SGDLS and YYNGEE. CDR3 length equals 15 residues. V shed 3 bases and J 3 bases; nucleotides not matched to a gene: 4. As DNA, the CDR3 is TGTGCCAGCAGCGAGGGACTAGCGGGTATCTACGAGCAGTACTTC. Translating it yields CASSEGLAGIYEQYF.

Relative to its sample, this clonotype is medium-sized. This chain uses TRBV19 with TRBJ2-1; 9 bases match TRBD2. Germline CDR1 LNHDA, CDR2 SQIVND (reference sequence). The V and J ends lost 5 bases and 1 base, in that order; junction bases with no gene match: 6. The CDR3 runs to 16 residues. For the CDR3, the DNA is TGTGCCAGTAGTGAAGCGGGAGGAGGGTCCTACAATGAGCAGTTCTTC. Translated: CASSEAGGGSYNEQFF.

This clonotype rates as medium-sized. The gene calls are TRBV15 and TRBJ2-3; TRBD2 matches 7 bases. Germline V CDR1 and CDR2: LNHNV, YYDKDF (reference sequence). This CDR3 comprises 16 residues. The trim removed 4 bases at V and 0 bases at J, leaving 7 bases unmatched. The CDR3: CATSMRTRPSTDTQYF. The CDR3 DNA reads TGTGCCACCAGCATGCGGACTAGGCCAAGCACAGATACGCAGTATTTT.

There are many counts of this clonotype. The genes are TRBV6-6 and TRBJ1-6, with D unclear. Germline V gives CDR1 MNHNY, CDR2 SVGAGI (reference sequence). The CDR3 consists of 15 residues. V lost 4 bases, J lost 12 bases, and 19 bases lay in between. This CDR3 is CASSSLGPRNKPLHF. DNA for the CDR3: TGTGCCAGCAGTTCTTTGGGTCCGAGGAACAAACCCCTCCACTTT.

This clonotype has only a few counts. CDR3 sequence reads: CASSYSSGRNPEKLFF. The CDR3, as DNA: TGTGCCAGCAGTTACTCGAGTGGCAGAAACCCTGAAAAACTGTTTTTT. This chain joins TRBV6-5 and TRBJ1-4; no clear D gene. Trimming removed 0 bases from V and 7 bases from J, with 15 bases in between. This CDR3 has 16 residues. Looked up from germline, CDR1 is MNHEY and CDR2 is SVGAGI.

CDR3 nucleotides: TGTGCCAGCGCAACTAGCGGGGGATCAACACAGAATGAGCAGTTCTTC. This encodes CASATSGGSTQNEQFF. The rearrangement links TRBV6-5 to TRBJ2-1, with 11 nucleotides matching TRBD2. The CDR3 loop spans 16 amino acids. Germline lookup yields CDR1 MNHEY and CDR2 SVGAGI. The junction had 13 bases not matched to a gene; V was cut back by 8 bases and J by 7 bases.

The chain uses TRBV30 and TRBJ1-5; D call uncertain. The germline V gene encodes CDR1 GTSNPN and CDR2 SVGIG (reference sequence). The CDR3 runs 12 residues. V was pared by 2 bases and J by 9 bases, with 11 bases between. The CDR3 loop reads CAWSPVGGPQHF. CDR3 coding DNA: TGTGCCTGGAGTCCCGTCGGTGGGCCCCAGCATTTT.

V usage is TRBV27 and J usage is TRBJ1-1; D remains ambiguous. The germline CDR1 and CDR2 sequences are MNHEY and SMNVEV (reference sequence). The CDR3 has 10 amino acids. The V gene lost 6 bases and the J gene lost 3 bases, with 2 bases spanning the gap. The CDR3 DNA is TGTGCCAGCAGCGACACTGAAGCTTTCTTT. It encodes CASSDTEAFF.

This clonotype was observed a handful of times. CDR3 nucleotide sequence: TGTGCCAGCAGCTCGGACAGGACTCATGGCTACACCTTC. Translated, it gives CASSSDRTHGYTF. The chain couples TRBV27 to TRBJ1-2; 7 bases are a match to TRBD1. This CDR3 contains 13 residues. The V segment lost 6 bases and the J segment 6 bases; nucleotides outside the gene matches: 7. Germline loops: CDR1 MNHEY, CDR2 SMNVEV (reference sequence).

The chain combines TRBV28 with TRBJ1-2; the match to TRBD1 covers 7 bases. CDR1 is MDHEN, CDR2 SYDVKM, per germline. The V and J ends lost 5 bases and 3 bases, in that order; junction bases with no gene match: 9. The CDR3 runs 15 residues. Written as DNA, the CDR3 is TGTGCCAGCAGTCTCCGAGGGGGCATGTACTATGGCTACACCTTC. It translates to CASSLRGGMYYGYTF.

This clonotype was observed many times. The chain employs TRBV28 and TRBJ1-6; TRBD1 aligns across 7 bases. V gave up 8 bases and J gave up 3 bases; unmatched junction bases: 10. The CDR3 is 16 residues long. CDR1 is MDHEN, CDR2 SYDVKM, per germline. Written as DNA, the CDR3 is TGTGCCAGCCCACCCAATCGGGACAGCTATAATTCACCCCTCCACTTT. Protein sequence: CASPPNRDSYNSPLHF.

There are many counts of this clonotype. The chain employs TRBV5-4 and TRBJ1-6, with 9 bases matching TRBD1. V was pared by 2 bases and J by 10 bases, with 7 bases of the junction left unmatched. The CDR3 runs to 15 residues. Germline assignment: CDR1 SGHNT and CDR2 YYREEE (reference sequence). CDR3 DNA: TGTGCCAGCAGCTTAGAGGGACAGGGATTCTCACCCCTCCACTTT. Translating gives CASSLEGQGFSPLHF.

This clonotype was observed a few times. V is TRBV11-2 and J is TRBJ2-7, with 9 bases aligning to TRBD1. The trim removed 6 bases at V and 6 bases at J, leaving 6 bases unmatched. CDR1 SGHAT and CDR2 FQNNGV come from the germline V gene. There are 13 residues in the CDR3. CDR3 region: CASSWDRVLEQYF. The CDR3 DNA sequence: TGTGCCAGCAGTTGGGACAGGGTGCTCGAGCAGTACTTC.

A note on this clonotype: A read error may be the cause here, since a much bigger clone is one base away. This chain uses TRBV10-3 with TRBJ1-1; D ambiguous. This CDR3 is built from 14 residues. V lost 11 bases and J 3 bases, leaving 19 bases between the germline ends. Germline V lookup: CDR1 ENHRY, CDR2 SYGVKD. The CDR3 DNA is TGTGCCGGCGACTGCGGGGTACCGGACACTGAAGCTTTCTTT. Translated, it gives CAGDCGVPDTEAFF.

The chain has TRBV20-1 and TRBJ1-6; a weak D match, TRBD1 (6 bases). V was trimmed by 5 bases and J by 5 bases, leaving 13 bases between them. This CDR3 has 14 amino acids. CDR1 and CDR2 (germline): DFQATT, SNEGSKA (reference sequence). In DNA, the CDR3 is TGCAGTGCTGGCGGGACACCCGATAATTCACCCCTCCACTTT. This codes for CSAGGTPDNSPLHF.

This clonotype is labeled as medium-sized (0.01 to 0.1%). The rearrangement links TRBV7-2 to TRBJ2-7, with D unclear. The length of the CDR3 is 15 residues. The germline V gene has CDR1 SGHTA and CDR2 FQGNSA. V lost 5 bases and J lost 3, with 17 bases in between. DNA of the CDR3: TGTGCCAGCAGCCCTGAGATCGCCTGGGACTACGAGCAGTACTTC. Translating gives CASSPEIAWDYEQYF.

CDR3: CSASSPPPGQGANYGYTF. The CDR3 DNA reads TGCAGTGCTAGTAGCCCACCCCCTGGACAGGGTGCTAACTATGGCTACACCTTC. The chain joins TRBV20-1 to TRBJ1-2, with TRBD1 identical over 8 bases. Germline-derived CDR1 and CDR2 are DFQATT and SNEGSKA (reference sequence). CDR3 length equals 18 residues. J was trimmed by 0 bases and V by 3 bases; bases with no gene match: 15.

The rearrangement uses TRBV12-3 or TRBV12-4 and TRBJ2-5, with TRBD1 identical over 7 bases. This CDR3 has 13 amino acids. V was pared by 6 bases and J by 5 bases, with 6 bases of the junction left unmatched. CDR3 coding DNA: TGTGCCAGCAGGACAGGGTTCAGGGAGACCCAGTACTTC. It specifies CASRTGFRETQYF.

This clonotype showed up just a few times. The gene calls are TRBV9 and TRBJ2-1, with TRBD2 identical over 9 bases. Germline V gene data show CDR1 as SGDLS and CDR2 as YYNGEE. This CDR3 comprises 14 residues. Losses at the gene ends were 3 bases for V and 8 bases for J; bases not matched to a gene: 6. DNA of the CDR3: TGTGCCAGCAGCGCCACCGGGACTAGCCATGAGCAGTTCTTC. Its protein is CASSATGTSHEQFF.

This clonotype was seen ten or more times. This chain connects TRBV24-1 to TRBJ2-1; 10 bases map to TRBD2. The CDR3 runs to 18 residues. The germline V gene has CDR1 KGHDR and CDR2 SFDVKD. The J segment lost 3 bases and the V segment lost 0 bases, leaving 7 bases of the junction unmatched. CDR3 DNA: TGTGCCACCAGTGATTTGCCTACAACTAGCGGGAACTACAATGAGCAGTTCTTC. Translated: CATSDLPTTSGNYNEQFF.

The gene calls are TRBV20-1 and TRBJ2-1; TRBD2 might be the D (6 bases). The germline gives CDR1 DFQATT, CDR2 SNEGSKA (reference sequence). The V and J ends lost 7 bases and 0 bases respectively, with 13 bases between them. CDR3 length: 14 amino acids. This CDR3 reads CSDGGGYSYNEQFF. Written as DNA, the CDR3 is TGCAGTGACGGAGGAGGGTACTCCTACAATGAGCAGTTCTTC.

V is TRBV12-3 or TRBV12-4 and J is TRBJ2-6; D remains ambiguous. Trimming left V 4 bases short and J 3 bases short, with 4 bases between. The length of the CDR3 is 13 residues. In nucleotides, the CDR3 is TGTGCCAGCAGTTCTTTTGGGGCCAACGTCCTGACTTTC. It encodes CASSSFGANVLTF.

In its sample, this clonotype ranks as medium-sized (0.01 to 0.1%). The V gene is TRBV6-1, the J gene TRBJ1-5; D is unclear. Germline V gene data show CDR1 as MNHNS and CDR2 as SASEGT. This CDR3 spans 14 amino acids. Trimming shortened V by 1 base and J by 3 bases, and 7 bases separated the two germline ends. CDR3 nucleotides: TGTGCCAGCAGTGAAGGGACTGACAATCAGCCCCAGCATTTT. Protein sequence: CASSEGTDNQPQHF.

Many counts were recorded for this clonotype. The chain couples TRBV27 to TRBJ1-1; D is unclear. This CDR3 comprises 14 residues. Per the germline V gene, CDR1 is MNHEY and CDR2 is SMNVEV (reference sequence). V gave up 2 bases and J gave up 2 bases, with 9 bases separating them. The CDR3: CASSLGRLNTEAFF. CDR3 bases: TGTGCCAGCAGTTTAGGGAGGCTAAACACTGAAGCTTTCTTT.

The genes are TRBV27 and TRBJ1-2, with D possibly matching TRBD1 (6 bases). The V end lost 5 bases, the J end lost 6 bases, and 10 bases lay between the germline ends. The germline gives CDR1 MNHEY, CDR2 SMNVEV (reference sequence). The CDR3 loop spans 12 amino acids. CDR3 loop: CASSLGGNGYTF. In DNA form, the CDR3 reads TGTGCCAGCAGTCTCGGGGGCAATGGCTACACCTTC.